This entry lists 29 T cell receptor beta chains sequenced from one sample in a study of Ad26.COV2.S vaccination and SARS-CoV-2 variants. Treatment meaning: some 20 received Ad26.COV2.S at low or high dose, single or two shots; about 5 received placebo; per-sample allocation not given. On day 63 after the first injection, vaccine and placebo recipients gave samples. The assay was immunoSEQ multiplex PCR, and TCRdb's table has in-frame clones only and misses some. The table has 440,000 or so clones, around 90% seen once; the top ten hold less than 5.5%. Source: peripheral blood, taken in a trial of Ad26.COV2.S vaccine versus placebo. These receptors were taken from a person between 18 and 60 years old who received the Ad26.COV2.S COVID-19 vaccine or a placebo.

The chain couples TRBV14 to TRBJ2-1, with 10 bases lining up with TRBD2. The CDR3 is made up of 15 amino acids. Germline CDR1 and CDR2: SGHDN and FVKESK. V dropped 2 bases and J dropped 9; count of bases not matched to a gene: 7. CDR3 DNA: TGTGCCAGCAGCCAAAGCCCTAGCGGGAGAGCTGAGCAGTTCTTC. It yields the protein CASSQSPSGRAEQFF.

This chain uses TRBV6-4 with TRBJ2-1; 10 bases match TRBD1. The CDR3 is 20 amino acids. Germline V gene lookup returns CDR1 MRHNA and CDR2 SNTAGT. The V and J ends lost 0 bases and 9 bases, in that order; junction bases with no gene match: 20. Here the CDR3 reads CASSDSIGPPGTGAPGEQFF. CDR3 DNA sequence: TGTGCCAGCAGTGACTCGATTGGGCCCCCCGGGACAGGGGCGCCAGGTGAGCAGTTCTTC.

The chain employs TRBV28 and TRBJ2-6; 12 nucleotides line up with TRBD1. The J segment lost 0 bases and the V segment lost 6 bases, leaving 6 bases of the junction unmatched. This CDR3 is 18 amino acids long. CDR1 and CDR2 from the germline V gene are MDHEN and SYDVKM. CDR3 in amino acids: CASSPWGQGASGANVLTF. CDR3 nucleotide sequence: TGTGCCAGCAGCCCCTGGGGACAGGGGGCCTCTGGGGCCAACGTCCTGACTTTC.

This chain links TRBV18 with TRBJ2-3; D ambiguous. Trimming shortened V by 2 bases and J by 2 bases, and 11 bases separated the two germline ends. Germline V gene sequence: CDR1 KGHSH, CDR2 LQKENI. The CDR3 extends over 15 amino acids. DNA for the CDR3: TGTGCCAGCTCACCAGGCAGTGGGGACACAGATACGCAGTATTTT. Amino acids: CASSPGSGDTDTQYF.

The CDR3 reads CASSLMAPGAYEQYF. The CDR3 coding sequence is TGTGCCAGCAGCTTGATGGCCCCCGGAGCCTACGAGCAGTACTTC. V and J are TRBV5-4 and TRBJ2-7; D ambiguous. The germline V gene encodes CDR1 SGHNT and CDR2 YYREEE (reference sequence). Trimming removed 1 base from V and 2 bases from J, with 13 bases in between. The CDR3 has 15 amino acids. Together with reference TRBV5-4 and TRBJ2-7, the CDR3 gives the full variable domain: ETGVTQSPTHLIKTRGQQVTLRCSSQSGHNTVSWYQQALGQGPQFIFQYYREEENGRGNFPPRFSGLQFPNYSSELNVNALELDDSALYLCASSLMAPGAYEQYFGPGTRLTVT.

The V gene is TRBV3-1 (or the pseudogene TRBV3-2), the J gene TRBJ2-5; D gene uncertain. The CDR3 has 13 residues. The V end lost 4 bases, the J end lost 2 bases, and 8 bases lay between the germline ends. Germline V gene sequence: CDR1 LGHDT, CDR2 YNNKEL (reference sequence). In DNA form, the CDR3 reads TGTGCCAGCAGCCCCGGTATGCAAGAGACCCAGTACTTC. It translates to CASSPGMQETQYF.

This chain connects TRBV5-1 to TRBJ2-1; no clear D. The V end lost 2 bases, the J end lost 9 bases, and 12 bases lay between the germline ends. CDR1 is SGHRS, CDR2 YFSETQ, per germline. The length of the CDR3 is 13 residues. The CDR3 nucleotides are TGCGCCAGCAGCTTCCAGCGAACCGGTGAGCAGTTCTTC. Its protein is CASSFQRTGEQFF.

The chain employs TRBV7-2 and TRBJ2-1, with 9 nucleotides matching TRBD2. With 2 bases clipped from V and 5 bases from J, the junction kept 10 bases outside the gene matches. This CDR3 is 17 amino acids long. Germline CDR1 SGHTA, CDR2 FQGNSA. CDR3 DNA sequence: TGTGCCAGCAGCTTAATCTTTAGGCTAGCGGGAAACAATGAGCAGTTCTTC. Translation gives CASSLIFRLAGNNEQFF.

This clone appeared a few times. This rearrangement joins TRBV28 to TRBJ2-5; the D gene is possibly TRBD2 (5 bases). Looked up from germline, CDR1 is MDHEN and CDR2 is SYDVKM. The V end was cut by 6 bases, the J end by 5 bases, with 28 bases between. This CDR3 has 18 amino acids. CDR3 region: CASSSAFSGGLREETQYF. In DNA form, the CDR3 reads TGTGCCAGCAGCTCAGCGTTTAGTGGAGGCCTGAGGGAGGAGACCCAGTACTTC.

The genes are TRBV19 and TRBJ2-7; a weak D match, TRBD1 (6 bases). CDR3 size: 14 residues. Trimming took 2 bases from V and 5 from J, leaving 13 bases between them. Germline-derived CDR1 and CDR2 are LNHDA and SQIVND (reference sequence). The CDR3 nucleotides are TGTGCCAGTAGTATACAGGGGAAAGGGGACGAGCAGTACTTC. Translating it yields CASSIQGKGDEQYF.

The chain recombines TRBV5-8 with TRBJ2-1, with D possibly being TRBD2 (6 bases). The V gene lost 0 bases and the J gene lost 8 bases, with 18 bases spanning the gap. The CDR3 runs 16 residues. CDR1 and CDR2 (germline): SGHTS, YDEGEE. In nucleotides, the CDR3 is TGTGCCAGCAGCTTGGGCGGGACCCCGGTCTTGGATGAGCAGTTCTTC. Amino acid sequence: CASSLGGTPVLDEQFF.

V usage is TRBV27 and J usage is TRBJ2-1; 10 nucleotides agree with TRBD2. The CDR3 is 19 residues long. Per germline, CDR1 MNHEY and CDR2 SMNVEV (reference sequence). Germline trimming cut 3 bases from V and 1 base from J; bases unmatched to any gene: 12. CDR3: CASSFIPPGLADSYNEQFF. As DNA, the CDR3 is TGTGCCAGCAGTTTCATACCCCCCGGACTAGCGGATTCCTACAATGAGCAGTTCTTC.

V usage is TRBV6-1 and J usage is TRBJ2-1, with D hard to call. This CDR3 has 15 amino acids. The ends were cut back, 2 bases at V and 0 bases at J, with 8 bases in the middle. Germline loops: CDR1 MNHNS, CDR2 SASEGT. CDR3 DNA: TGTGCCAGCAGTGAATCCCCAGGCTCCTACAATGAGCAGTTCTTC. Protein: CASSESPGSYNEQFF.

The genes are TRBV29-1 and TRBJ1-4, with D possibly matching TRBD1 (5 bases). V dropped 4 bases and J dropped 8 bases, with 17 bases sitting between them. The germline gives CDR1 SQVTM, CDR2 ANQGSEA. This CDR3 spans 14 amino acids. CDR3 bases: TGCAGCGTTGCCCCATCGGGGGTAGGAGAAAAACTGTTTTTT. Translating it yields CSVAPSGVGEKLFF.

This clone was counted a single time. This rearrangement joins TRBV7-9 to TRBJ2-1, with TRBD2 identical over 11 bases. The junction had 12 bases not matched to a gene; V was cut back by 3 bases and J by 8 bases. This CDR3 comprises 17 residues. Germline lookup yields CDR1 SEHNR and CDR2 FQNEAQ (reference sequence). CDR3 in amino acids: CASSFSLAGGPLDEQFF. The CDR3 DNA follows: TGTGCCAGCAGCTTCTCCTTAGCGGGAGGGCCGTTGGATGAGCAGTTCTTC.

V usage is TRBV27 and J usage is TRBJ2-7; 7 bases line up with TRBD1. The CDR3 has 12 amino acids. V shed 4 bases, J shed 6 bases, and the junction held 3 bases outside the gene matches. The germline V gene has CDR1 MNHEY and CDR2 SMNVEV (reference sequence). The CDR3 region is CASSWSGGEQYF. CDR3 coding DNA: TGTGCCAGCAGTTGGTCAGGGGGCGAGCAGTACTTC.

V is TRBV7-2 and J is TRBJ2-3; no firm D call. Germline lookup yields CDR1 SGHTA and CDR2 FQGNSA. The CDR3 length is 16 residues. Trimming took off 6 bases at V and 2 bases at J, with 18 bases between the two ends. The CDR3 here is CASSQRLGGDTDTQYF. DNA for the CDR3: TGTGCCAGCAGTCAGAGGTTGGGCGGAGACACAGATACGCAGTATTTT.

The chain recombines TRBV6-2 or TRBV6-3 with TRBJ2-5; D is undetermined. Germline-derived CDR1 and CDR2 are MNHEY and SVGEGT. The CDR3 is 14 residues long. Deletions cut 0 bases from V and 5 bases from J, with 10 bases between. CDR3 amino acids: CASSYSTVRETQYF. CDR3 DNA sequence: TGTGCCAGCAGTTACTCCACAGTCCGGGAGACCCAGTACTTC.

The CDR3 protein is CASSKSRDYTDTQYF. In DNA, the CDR3 is TGTGCCAGCAGCAAAAGCCGGGACTATACAGATACGCAGTATTTT. The V gene is TRBV7-3, the J gene TRBJ2-3, with 7 bases identical to TRBD2. The CDR3 has 15 amino acids. V dropped 5 bases and J dropped 3; count of bases not matched to a gene: 8. From germline, CDR1 is SGHTA and CDR2 FQGTGA.

The genes are TRBV19 and TRBJ2-7, with D perhaps TRBD1 (6 bases). CDR3 length: 12 amino acids. Germline CDR1 reads LNHDA; CDR2 reads SQIVND (reference sequence). V was cut by 6 bases and J by 6 bases, with 12 bases left in between. The CDR3 is CASSPTGLEQYF. The CDR3 region has the DNA TGTGCCAGTAGCCCGACAGGTCTCGAGCAGTACTTC.

J is TRBJ1-1 and V is TRBV2; D is unresolved. Germline V gene lookup returns CDR1 SNHLY and CDR2 FYNNEI. The V end was cut by 3 bases, the J end by 4 bases, with 9 bases between. This CDR3 is 13 amino acids long. Here the CDR3 DNA reads TGTGCCAGCAGTGAGAGGGAAGGCACTGAAGCTTTCTTT. Residues: CASSEREGTEAFF. The full variable domain, rest sourced from reference TRBV2 and TRBJ1-1, is EPEVTQTPSHQVTQMGQEVILRCVPISNHLYFYWYRQILGQKVEFLVSFYNNEISEKSEIFDDQFSVERPDGSNFTLKIRSTKLEDSAMYFCASSEREGTEAFFGQGTRLTVV.

The V and J genes are TRBV9 and TRBJ2-5, with D possibly being TRBD2 (5 bases). CDR3 size: 15 residues. V was clipped by 0 bases and J by 2 bases, with 11 bases between them. Germline loops: CDR1 SGDLS, CDR2 YYNGEE. CDR3 sequence (DNA): TGTGCCAGCAGCGTAGTTGGAGGTTTGCAAGAGACCCAGTACTTC. Translation gives CASSVVGGLQETQYF.

V is TRBV7-9 and J is TRBJ2-5, with a weak D call TRBD1 (6 bases). There are 14 residues in the CDR3. Trimming took 0 bases from V and 4 from J, leaving 9 bases between them. Per the germline V gene, CDR1 is SEHNR and CDR2 is FQNEAQ (reference sequence). Written as DNA, the CDR3 is TGTGCCAGCAGCTTAGCCCAGGGGCGAGAGACCCAGTACTTC. It specifies CASSLAQGRETQYF.

The V gene is TRBV12-3 or TRBV12-4, the J gene TRBJ2-1, with a tentative D call TRBD1 (6 bases). Trimming left V 2 bases short and J 5 bases short, with 7 bases between. This CDR3 has 13 residues. Written as DNA, the CDR3 is TGTGCCAGCAGTTTAAGGGGGAACAATGAGCAGTTCTTC. Protein sequence: CASSLRGNNEQFF.

The chain combines TRBV2 with TRBJ2-1, with TRBD2 identical over 11 bases. CDR1 is SNHLY and CDR2 is FYNNEI in the germline V gene. This CDR3 spans 15 amino acids. V was clipped by 6 bases and J by 4 bases; unmatched bases: 5. This CDR3 reads CASRRGLAGYNEQFF. The CDR3 DNA sequence: TGTGCCAGCAGGAGAGGACTAGCGGGTTACAATGAGCAGTTCTTC.

The chain is built from TRBV30 and TRBJ1-6; D is unresolved. V was trimmed by 5 bases and J by 0 bases, leaving 5 bases between them. Germline CDR1 and CDR2: GTSNPN and SVGIG (reference sequence). CDR3 length: 13 residues. CDR3 sequence: CAWRLSYNSPLHF. The CDR3 DNA sequence: TGTGCCTGGCGACTCTCCTATAATTCACCCCTCCACTTT.

This chain joins TRBV19 and TRBJ2-7; 8 bases agree with TRBD1. With 5 bases clipped from V and 6 bases from J, the junction kept 9 bases outside the gene matches. The germline V gene has CDR1 LNHDA and CDR2 SQIVND (reference sequence). The CDR3 runs to 14 residues. This CDR3 reads CASSLGQGGGEQYF. The CDR3 coding sequence is TGTGCCAGTAGTTTAGGACAGGGCGGCGGCGAGCAGTACTTC.

This chain links TRBV5-6 with TRBJ1-1; D is possibly TRBD1 (5 bases). CDR1 and CDR2 (germline): SGHDT, YYEEEE. The CDR3 runs to 14 residues. V was pared by 2 bases and J by 3 bases, with 11 bases between. CDR3 DNA: TGTGCCAGCAGCTTTGGGGGAGAACACACTGAAGCTTTCTTT. Translated, it gives CASSFGGEHTEAFF. Full variable domain (outside the CDR3, taken from reference TRBV5-6 and TRBJ1-1): DAGVTQSPTHLIKTRGQQVTLRCSPKSGHDTVSWYQQALGQGPQFIFQYYEEEERQRGNFPDRFSGHQFPNYSSELNVNALLLGDSALYLCASSFGGEHTEAFFGQGTRLTVV.

V is TRBV25-1 and J is TRBJ2-5; TRBD1 might be the D (5 bases). Germline V gene sequence: CDR1 MGHDK, CDR2 SYGVNS. The CDR3 is 13 amino acids. V was clipped by 2 bases and J by 4 bases, with 8 bases between them. CDR3 DNA sequence: TGTGCCAGCAGTGAAAGGGGCCGAGAGACCCAGTACTTC. Its protein is CASSERGRETQYF.